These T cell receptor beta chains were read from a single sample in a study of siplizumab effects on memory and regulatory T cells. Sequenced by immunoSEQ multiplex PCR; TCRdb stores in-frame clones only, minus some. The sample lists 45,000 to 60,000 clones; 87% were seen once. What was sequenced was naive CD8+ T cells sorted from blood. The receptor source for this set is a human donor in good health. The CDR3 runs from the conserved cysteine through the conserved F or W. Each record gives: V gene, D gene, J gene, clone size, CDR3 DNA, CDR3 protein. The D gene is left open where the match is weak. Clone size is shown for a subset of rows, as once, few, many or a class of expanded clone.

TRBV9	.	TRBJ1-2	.	TGTGCCAGCAGCGCCCACAGGGTAGAAAACTATGGCTACACCTTC	CASSAHRVENYGYTF
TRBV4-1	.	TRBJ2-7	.	TGCGCCAGCAGCCAGACGGCGGGGGCAGCCTACGAGCAGTACTTC	CASSQTAGAAYEQYF
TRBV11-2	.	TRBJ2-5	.	TGTGCCAGCAGCGGTGGAGATCAAGAGACCCAGTACTTC	CASSGGDQETQYF
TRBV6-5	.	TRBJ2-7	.	TGTGCCAGCAGTTCCGGCCTGCTGTACGAGCAGTACTTC	CASSSGLLYEQYF
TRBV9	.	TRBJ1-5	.	TGTGCCAGCAGCGTAGACGGGGTTAGCAATCAGCCCCAGCATTTT	CASSVDGVSNQPQHF
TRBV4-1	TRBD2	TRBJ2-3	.	TGCGCCAGCAGCCCTTCTAGCGGGGGGGCAAGTGATACGCAGTATTTT	CASSPSSGGASDTQYF
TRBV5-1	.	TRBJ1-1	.	TGCGCCAGCAGTATTGTAGGGGGGAACACTGAAGCTTTCTTT	CASSIVGGNTEAFF
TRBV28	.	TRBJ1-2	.	TGTGCCAGCAGCTCCATCACTCGAAGCCTCAACTATGGCTACACCTTC	CASSSITRSLNYGYTF
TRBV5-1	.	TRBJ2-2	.	TGCGCCAGCAGCTTGTCGCCGAACACCGGGGAGCTGTTTTTT	CASSLSPNTGELFF
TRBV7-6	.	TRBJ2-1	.	TGTGCCAGCAGCTTAGCTAAGTCTCATGAGCAGTTCTTC	CASSLAKSHEQFF
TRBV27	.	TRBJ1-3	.	TGTGCCAGCAGTTTACGGAGCTCTGGAAACACCATATATTTT	CASSLRSSGNTIYF
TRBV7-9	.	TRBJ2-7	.	TGTGCCAGCAGCCCAGCCGGGACACCTTTCGAAGAGCAGTACTTC	CASSPAGTPFEEQYF
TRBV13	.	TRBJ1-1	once	TGTGCCAGCAGCTTAGTTGATTGGGGGAACACTGAAGCTTTCTTT	CASSLVDWGNTEAFF
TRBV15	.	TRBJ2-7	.	TGTGCCACCAGCATGTCCTACGAGCAGTACTTC	CATSMSYEQYF
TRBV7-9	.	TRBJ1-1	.	TGTGCCAGCAGCTTAGCGCAGGGCAGGCACACTGAAGCTTTCTTT	CASSLAQGRHTEAFF
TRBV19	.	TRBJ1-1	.	TGTGCCAGTAGTATTATTGGGGTGAACACTGAAGCTTTCTTT	CASSIIGVNTEAFF
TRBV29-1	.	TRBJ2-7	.	TGCAGCGTTGGGACACCAACCTACGAGCAGTACTTC	CSVGTPTYEQYF
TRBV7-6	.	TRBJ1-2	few	TGTGCCAGCAGCTTCGGCGGCCATGGCTACACCTTC	CASSFGGHGYTF
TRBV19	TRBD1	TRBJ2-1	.	TGTGCCAGTAGTCCAGGGGGTCGCTCCTACAATGAGCAGTTCTTC	CASSPGGRSYNEQFF
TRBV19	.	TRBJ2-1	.	TGTGCCAGTAGTATAGATATAGCCGGAGCCAATGAGCAGTTCTTC	CASSIDIAGANEQFF